This T cell receptor beta chain was sequenced during a study of blood T cells in healthy people across ages (dated by TCRdb to between 2014 and 2016). Study-level background: In model experiments, template switching captured about one uniquely barcoded TCR beta cDNA molecule for every two T cells. Two additional independent replicas of 1 million unique cDNA reads from the same blood draw were analyzed for two donors (one aged 18 to 30 and one aged 80 or older). The donors were split into four age groups: young (average around 17 years), middle-aged (more than 35), aged (roughly 65) and long-lived (about 82). Age-related changes in TCR beta repertoire diversity were measured in the study by deep sequencing normalized with unique cDNA molecular identifiers. The full study reports these points: Because donor CMV infection status was unknown, age-related changes in expanded clonotypes were potentially confounded. Compared with the aged group, the long-lived group had more naive CD4+ T cells, fewer expanded clones and increased TCR diversity, a pattern suggesting age selection. There was a strong correlation between observed TCR beta diversity and the percentage of naive T cells measured by flow cytometry. Observed TCR beta diversity per million T cells fell roughly linearly with age, and a significant reduction was already apparent by age roughly 40. Since profiling was done on bulk unsorted PBMCs, naive and antigen-experienced compartments could not be conclusively compared. Total diversity estimates from one million sequenced T cells were considered lower bounds and underestimates.

From a lookup of the germline V gene (reference sequence), CDR1 and CDR2 are DFQATT and SNEGSKA. Inclusive of the bounding cysteine and phenylalanine, the CDR3 is 13 residues long. The read is trimmed to its CDR3 DNA, 39 bases read in frame from base 1. Clipping removes 6 bases from V and 8 bases from J, with 10 as the unmatched junction base count. The roughly 37 donors, aged about 6 to 95 years, were systemically healthy Caucasian individuals from Russia. Each donor gave 8 to 10 milliliters of peripheral blood, drawn into EDTA-treated Vacutainer tubes. Ficoll-Paque density-gradient centrifugation was used to isolate PBMCs, with at least 7 million obtained per sample. Total RNA, at least 6 micrograms per sample, was extracted from PBMCs with Trizol reagent. For every donor, flow cytometry on a PBMC aliquot measured the percentage of naive CD45RAhigh/CD27high T cells. Receptor amplification or capture employed 5' RACE. Sequencing used an Illumina HiSeq 2500. A second PCR of roughly 7 to 11 cycles was performed with a sample-barcoded 5' primer and a J-beta primer mix. A template-switch 5' adaptor carrying 12 random nucleotides introduced a unique molecular identifier onto each TCR beta cDNA molecule. Each sample yielded at least 2.5 million CDR3-containing paired-end reads. The Mint cDNA synthesis kit, primed by a TRBC-specific oligonucleotide, was used to synthesize first-strand cDNA from all RNA. Following uracil-DNA glycosylase treatment, all cDNA underwent a first 18-cycle PCR with the universal primers M1SS and BC2_uni_R. From the authors' description of their analysis: For normalization, 1 million high-quality reads, each with a distinct molecular identifier, were randomly selected from each sample. Instead of being binned into consensus sequences, reads with shared molecular identifiers were discarded. CDR3 identification, clonotype clustering and error correction used MiTCR with a Q25 quality threshold and the strictest error-elimination algorithm. A nonparametric unseen species model with Euler transformation was used to estimate lower-bound total TCR beta diversity. The public reads were reanalyzed by TCRdb: fastp trimming at Q25, MiXCR alignment, in-frame beta chains only. Merged by CDR3 protein, the rows form single entries marked with the most common genes and DNA. In this record, the V and J calls reflect TCRdb's handling and not the investigators' own analysis. The sample yields approximately 760,000 distinct CDR3 sequences; roughly 25% were counted once. The top ten hold 9.4% of the sample.

Points on this clonotype: The specificity of this receptor is unknown. No base quality values were provided; no much bigger clone lies one nucleotide off.

These same records also appear under a second study, on T cells of mothers and their children. According to the second study: Nine systemically healthy Caucasian individuals, comprising three mothers and their six children, were included as donors. cDNA synthesis used all of the extracted RNA, with around 1.4 ug of RNA in each 15 ul reaction. In the second PCR, sample barcodes and 2-4 random nucleotides were introduced via the M1S primer. Over 8 million TCR beta CDR3 reads came from each mother, compared with around 3 million reads from each child. Thymic selection shapes the output of TCR recombination in a similar way in related and unrelated pairs, and inherited differences have a minor effect. Normalized repertoire overlap in related mother-child pairs was always slightly higher than in unrelated mother-child pairs, but the difference was never significant. No persistent microchimeric T cell clones were found, with a detection sensitivity of approximately 100 clones per million clonotypes. In the study, deep NGS was used to compare the TCR beta repertoires of mothers and children, and features distinguishing related mother-child pairs from unrelated individuals were sought. On average, the children were roughly 10 +/- 4 years old, while the mothers were roughly 36 +/- 4 years old. Libraries were sequenced on Illumina HiSeq 2000 with 100+100 nt paired-end reads after adapter ligation with NEBNext reagents. To avoid cross-contamination, the mother libraries and the child libraries were prepared a month apart and sequenced in separate runs. Between about 500,000 and 2,100,000 distinct TCR beta clonotypes were identified per donor. Naive TCR beta clonotypes were estimated from low-frequency clonotypes matched to each donor's FACS-determined naive share, without sorting.

This TCR was recovered from a boy under 18 in good health. The chain links TRBV20-1 with TRBJ1-2; TRBD1 matches 9 bases in the middle. The sequencing input was blood. The CDR3 region reads CSAGPGQGGGYTF. The bases read TGCAGTGCCGGGCCGGGACAGGGAGGCGGCTACACCTTC.